At least ten counts were recorded for the clone carrying this T cell receptor beta chain. Its antigen is not identified. These data belong to a study of T-cell reconstitution after alpha-beta-depleted transplantation in children. The CDR3 runs to 13 residues. V lost 0 bases, J lost 3 bases, and 3 bases lay in between. Germline loops: CDR1 MNHEY, CDR2 SVGEGT. As it was prepared, the TCRbeta library received unique molecular identifiers. TCRdb analysed the PCR reads with MiXCR anew, one entry per CDR3 protein. Among around 94,000 distinct CDR3 sequences listed, about 7.5% were seen once. Whole-study findings and limits: In some patients, recipient T cells and intrathymic progenitors surviving conditioning explained high day-60 diversity. At around two months after transplant, the alpha-beta T cells were reportedly derived from several hundred expanded clones that came from non-depleted graft cells. T-cell counts and diversity were attributed mostly to newly produced T cells one year after transplant.

This chain connects TRBV6-2 or TRBV6-3 to TRBJ2-1; D is unresolved. This TCR was sampled from a boy aged 2 to 9 with acute lymphoblastic leukemia, due to receive a stem cell transplant. Sequences were derived from PBMCs, sampled before TCRalphabeta/CD19-depleted stem cell transplant. The CDR3 DNA follows: TGTGCCAGCAGTTACTCGGACTACAATGAGCAGTTCTTC. Translating it yields CASSYSDYNEQFF.